The next 22 T cell receptor beta chains were all read from a single sample in a study of shared clonotypes between healthy human individuals. Method: immunoSEQ multiplex PCR; TCRdb's copy keeps in-frame clones and lacks some. The sample lists about 1 million clones, roughly 70% occurring once. What was sequenced was memory CD4+ T cells sorted from blood. As for subset: CD45RA-negative fraction. Receptors originate from a man younger than 35 in good health.

This clone came up once. The sample contains more than one DNA sequence encoding this CDR3. The chain recombines TRBV2 with TRBJ2-1; perhaps TRBD1 as D (5 bases). Deletions cut 2 bases from V and 2 bases from J, with 7 bases between. The germline gives CDR1 SNHLY, CDR2 FYNNEI. The CDR3 contains 14 residues. The DNA of the CDR3 is TGTGCCAGCAGTGAACAGGGCCCCTACAATGAGCAGTTCTTC. It is translated as CASSEQGPYNEQFF.

The chain is built from TRBV7-8 and TRBJ2-7, with 7 bases identical to TRBD1. The trim removed 7 bases at V and 1 base at J, leaving 4 bases unmatched. The CDR3 is 13 amino acids. CDR1 is SGHVS, CDR2 FQNEAQ, per germline. CDR3 nucleotides: TGTGCCAGCAACCGGGACAGTTCCTACGAGCAGTACTTC. Protein: CASNRDSSYEQYF.

CDR3 sequence (DNA): TGTGCCATCAGTGGAAGCCAGGCCACCTCGGGAGAGACCCAGTACTTC. The encoded protein is CAISGSQATSGETQYF. The J gene is TRBJ2-5, the V gene TRBV10-3; D is ambiguous. This CDR3 comprises 16 residues. CDR1 and CDR2 from the germline V gene are ENHRY and SYGVKD. V dropped 4 bases and J dropped 4 bases, with 19 bases sitting between them.

This chain connects TRBV11-2 to TRBJ1-2; D may be TRBD1 (5 bases). Per the germline V gene, CDR1 is SGHAT and CDR2 is FQNNGV. This CDR3 has 15 amino acids. Trimming removed 5 bases at V and 4 bases at J, with 17 bases between. Here the CDR3 DNA reads TGTGCCAGCAGCAGGCGATCGACAGCCAGCTATGGCTACACCTTC. Its translation is CASSRRSTASYGYTF.

This chain's CDR3 is CASSEAGSVSYEQYF. The CDR3 region has the DNA TGTGCCAGCAGTGAAGCGGGGTCAGTTTCCTACGAGCAGTACTTC. The chain has TRBV6-1 and TRBJ2-7; no definite D call. The CDR3 runs 15 residues. V lost 0 bases and J 1 base, leaving 10 bases between the germline ends. Germline V gene lookup returns CDR1 MNHNS and CDR2 SASEGT.

This clone was recorded a few times. This sample also contains other DNA sequences that code for the same CDR3. J is TRBJ1-4 and V is TRBV2; the match to TRBD1 covers 11 bases. Germline V gives CDR1 SNHLY, CDR2 FYNNEI. J gave up 8 bases and V 5 bases, and 4 bases lay outside the gene matches. The CDR3 is 14 amino acids. The CDR3: CASSRDRGNEKLFF. The CDR3 DNA sequence: TGTGCCAGCAGTAGGGACAGGGGGAACGAAAAACTGTTTTTT. The complete variable domain, with remaining parts taken from reference TRBV2 and TRBJ1-4, reads EPEVTQTPSHQVTQMGQEVILRCVPISNHLYFYWYRQILGQKVEFLVSFYNNEISEKSEIFDDQFSVERPDGSNFTLKIRSTKLEDSAMYFCASSRDRGNEKLFFGSGTQLSVL.

This chain joins TRBV5-4 and TRBJ1-2; D remains unclear. The V and J ends lost 6 bases and 5 bases respectively, with 17 bases between them. CDR1 is SGHNT and CDR2 is YYREEE in the germline V gene (reference sequence). The CDR3 runs 14 residues. For the CDR3, the DNA is TGTGCCAGCACCCTCGGTGCAGGTCTTTATGGCTACACCTTC. It is translated as CASTLGAGLYGYTF.

The chain uses TRBV5-1 and TRBJ1-3, with D possibly matching TRBD1 (5 bases). Trimming removed 5 bases at V and 4 bases at J, with 16 bases between. Germline-derived CDR1 and CDR2 are SGHRS and YFSETQ. The length of the CDR3 is 15 residues. In DNA form, the CDR3 reads TGCGCCAGCAGTTGGGACGCCGAGGAGGGAAACACCATATATTTT. Amino acids: CASSWDAEEGNTIYF.

The chain combines TRBV11-1 with TRBJ1-4; D uncertain. The CDR3 is made up of 13 amino acids. Germline V gene sequence: CDR1 SGHAT, CDR2 FQDESV (reference sequence). The V gene lost 6 bases and the J gene lost 3 bases, with 8 bases spanning the gap. CDR3 DNA: TGTGCCAGCAGTCGGCGACCTAATGAAAAACTGTTTTTT. Its protein product is CASSRRPNEKLFF.

In its sample, this clone was seen a few times. Other DNA variants within this sample encode the same CDR3. The chain recombines TRBV9 with TRBJ1-1; D perhaps matches TRBD1 (6 bases). V was clipped by 2 bases and J by 1 base, with 6 bases between them. This CDR3 is built from 13 residues. Germline V gene sequence: CDR1 SGDLS, CDR2 YYNGEE. CDR3 sequence: CASSVGANTEAFF. For the CDR3, the DNA is TGTGCCAGCAGCGTGGGGGCGAACACTGAAGCTTTCTTT. Full variable domain (missing parts from reference TRBV9 and TRBJ1-1): DSGVTQTPKHLITATGQRVTLRCSPRSGDLSVYWYQQSLDQGLQFLIQYYNGEERAKGNILERFSAQQFPDLHSELNLSSLELGDSALYFCASSVGANTEAFFGQGTRLTVV.

On this clone: Other nucleotide sequences in the sample specify the same CDR3. The V and J genes are TRBV30 and TRBJ2-2; D is undetermined. V lost 0 bases, J lost 0 bases, and 5 bases lay in between. CDR3 size: 14 residues. Germline CDR1 and CDR2: GTSNPN and SVGIG (reference sequence). CDR3 DNA: TGTGCCTGGAGTGTTAATGCGAACACCGGGGAGCTGTTTTTT. Residues: CAWSVNANTGELFF.

The rearrangement uses TRBV5-1 and TRBJ2-7; 8 bases align to TRBD1. The CDR3 has 15 amino acids. Germline trimming cut 2 bases from V and 4 bases from J; bases unmatched to any gene: 8. Germline V CDR1 and CDR2: SGHRS, YFSETQ. CDR3 sequence: CASSFGQGNPYEQYF. The CDR3 nucleotides are TGCGCCAGCAGCTTCGGACAGGGCAACCCTTACGAGCAGTACTTC. Together with reference TRBV5-1 and TRBJ2-7, the CDR3 gives the full variable domain: KAGVTQTPRYLIKTRGQQVTLSCSPISGHRSVSWYQQTPGQGLQFLFEYFSETQRNKGNFPGRFSGRQFSNSRSEMNVSTLELGDSALYLCASSFGQGNPYEQYFGPGTRLTVT.

Only a few counts were recorded for this clone. The rearrangement uses TRBV7-2 and TRBJ2-3; perhaps TRBD2 as D (6 bases). This CDR3 contains 16 residues. The V and J ends lost 1 base and 4 bases respectively, with 15 bases between them. CDR1 SGHTA and CDR2 FQGNSA come from the germline V gene. This CDR3 is CASSLGGAGPSDTQYF. CDR3 coding DNA: TGTGCCAGCAGCTTAGGAGGGGCGGGGCCCTCAGATACGCAGTATTTT.

This chain joins TRBV11-2 and TRBJ2-5, with D hard to call. CDR1 is SGHAT, CDR2 FQNNGV, per germline. The germline V and J ends were trimmed by 5 bases and 5 bases, with 9 bases remaining between them. The CDR3 sequence is 12 residues long. The DNA of the CDR3 is TGTGCCAGCAGCGCCCTGAGGGAGACCCAGTACTTC. It codes for CASSALRETQYF.

The chain employs TRBV5-6 and TRBJ2-7; 8 bases are shared with TRBD1. CDR1 SGHDT and CDR2 YYEEEE come from the germline V gene. The CDR3 has 15 amino acids. V shed 0 bases and J 5 bases; nucleotides not matched to a gene: 7. The CDR3, as DNA: TGTGCCAGCAGCTTGGTCGACAGGGGTATCGACGAGCAGTACTTC. This codes for CASSLVDRGIDEQYF.

With respect to this clone: Within the sample, other DNA sequences also encode this same CDR3. This chain connects TRBV5-1 to TRBJ1-2, with D possibly matching TRBD1 (6 bases). CDR3 size: 15 residues. Germline values: CDR1 SGHRS, CDR2 YFSETQ. Trimming removed 0 bases from V and 2 bases from J, with 11 bases in between. The CDR3 loop is CASSLAGQGNYGYTF. The DNA for the CDR3 is TGCGCCAGCAGCTTGGCCGGGCAGGGGAACTATGGCTACACCTTC. Combining the CDR3 with reference TRBV5-1 and TRBJ1-2 gives the whole variable domain KAGVTQTPRYLIKTRGQQVTLSCSPISGHRSVSWYQQTPGQGLQFLFEYFSETQRNKGNFPGRFSGRQFSNSRSEMNVSTLELGDSALYLCASSLAGQGNYGYTFGSGTRLTVV.

The J gene is TRBJ2-3, the V gene TRBV10-1, with D uncertain. The CDR3 totals 13 residues. Per germline, CDR1 WNHNN and CDR2 SYGVQD (reference sequence). V lost 8 bases to trimming and J lost 2 bases, with 11 bases between them. CDR3 DNA sequence: TGCGCCAGCTCTGGGAAAATCACAGATACGCAGTATTTT. Protein: CASSGKITDTQYF.

The chain is built from TRBV7-9 and TRBJ2-1; a weak D match, TRBD1 (6 bases). Germline V gene data show CDR1 as SEHNR and CDR2 as FQNEAQ (reference sequence). The germline V and J ends were trimmed by 2 bases and 6 bases, with 8 bases remaining between them. CDR3 size: 13 residues. The CDR3 protein is CASSLSGVNEQFF. CDR3 in DNA: TGTGCCAGCAGCTTATCAGGGGTCAATGAGCAGTTCTTC.

The chain couples TRBV6-5 to TRBJ1-1; 9 bases align to TRBD1. CDR1 is MNHEY, CDR2 SVGAGI, per germline. The V segment lost 7 bases and the J segment 2 bases; nucleotides outside the gene matches: 8. The CDR3 contains 15 residues. CDR3 nucleotides: TGTGCCAGCACCCCGTCTACAGGGGGCAACACTGAAGCTTTCTTT. It encodes CASTPSTGGNTEAFF.

The chain carries TRBV7-2 and TRBJ2-7; the match to TRBD1 covers 7 bases. CDR3 length: 15 residues. Losses at the gene ends were 2 bases for V and 2 bases for J; bases not matched to a gene: 6. Germline values: CDR1 SGHTA, CDR2 FQGNSA. The CDR3 bases are TGTGCCAGCAGCTTAATGGGGACAGAGACCTACGAGCAGTACTTC. It encodes CASSLMGTETYEQYF.

The chain uses TRBV5-1 and TRBJ2-5; D is uncertain. The germline V gene encodes CDR1 SGHRS and CDR2 YFSETQ. The CDR3 consists of 14 residues. V was shortened by 0 bases and J by 4 bases, with 10 bases between the two germline ends. The CDR3 here is CASSLAVGVETQYF. Written as DNA, the CDR3 is TGCGCCAGCAGCTTGGCCGTGGGCGTAGAGACCCAGTACTTC.

As concerns this clone: Since a far larger clone is one base different, this is likely a read error. The genes are TRBV7-3 and TRBJ2-2; no definite D call. Germline-derived CDR1 and CDR2 are SGHTA and FQGTGA. V was trimmed by 5 bases and J by 5 bases, leaving 9 bases between them. The length of the CDR3 is 13 residues. The CDR3 region is CASSLDITGELFF. CDR3 in DNA: TGTGCCAGCAGCCTTGATATAACCGGGGAGCTGTTTTTT.